This T cell receptor beta chain was found in a study of blood T cell repertoires in COVID-19. This CDR3 is 13 amino acids long. The germline CDR1 and CDR2 sequences are MNHEY and SVGEGT. V lost 2 bases to trimming and J lost 2 bases, with 4 bases between them. Only in-frame clones appear in the TCRdb table, and some are missing; sequencing was by immunoSEQ multiplex PCR. The sample includes 250,000 to 300,000 clones, about 86% of them seen just once. This receptor was identified in a man aged 25 to 40 with acute COVID-19. Sequences were obtained from PBMCs or T cells enriched from blood (not recorded which). The chain links TRBV6-2 or TRBV6-3 to TRBJ2-1; the D is unclear. The CDR3 region is CASSYDTYNEQFF. The CDR3 nucleotides are TGTGCCAGCAGTTACGACACCTACAATGAGCAGTTCTTC.